Described below is a single TCR beta chain sequence and its context. What it binds is unknown. The entry originates in a study of cytomegalovirus exposure and HLA in healthy donors. Study results and limitations: Trimming of TCR beta V- and J-genes showed a link, identified in a later analysis, to a missense DCLRE1C variant.

The germline CDR1 and CDR2 sequences are KGHSH and LQKENI. V trimming: 1 base; J trimming: 3 bases; junction bases outside the gene matches: 3. This CDR3 spans 16 amino acids. Use of 60 Vbeta and 13 Jbeta primers characterized the PCR. Authors' methods: Roughly 9.9 million shared chains were among the roughly 80 million unique TCR beta chains that a later analysis counted. The data were produced by immunoSEQ multiplex PCR, yet TCRdb's version contains in-frame clones alone and is incomplete. V, J and clone size are those of that table, while D and trimming were read from the DNA. Here the sample table reports tens of thousands of clones. Those who donated were healthy bone marrow donors.

This clonotype originated in a woman between 40 and 50 years old in good health and CMV-seronegative. The specimen was PBMCs. The chain recombines TRBV18 with TRBJ2-2, with TRBD1 identical over 9 bases. CDR3 bases: TGTGCCAGCTCACCACGACAGGGGGTTGACACCGGGGAGCTGTTTTTT. Its translation: CASSPRQGVDTGELFF.